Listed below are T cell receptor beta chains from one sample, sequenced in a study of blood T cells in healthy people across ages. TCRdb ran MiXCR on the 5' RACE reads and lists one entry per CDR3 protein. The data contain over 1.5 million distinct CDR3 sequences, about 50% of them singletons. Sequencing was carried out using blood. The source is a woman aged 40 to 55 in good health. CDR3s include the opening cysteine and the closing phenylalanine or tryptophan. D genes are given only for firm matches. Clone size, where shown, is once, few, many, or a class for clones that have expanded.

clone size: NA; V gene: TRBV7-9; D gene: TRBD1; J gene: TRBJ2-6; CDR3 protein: CASSFYGTGAPSSGANVLTF; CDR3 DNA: TGTGCCAGCAGCTTTTACGGGACAGGAGCACCCTCCTCTGGGGCCAACGTCCTGACTTTC
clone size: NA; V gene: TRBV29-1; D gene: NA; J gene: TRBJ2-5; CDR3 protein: CSAPGHIQETQYF; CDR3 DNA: TGCAGCGCCCCGGGACATATTCAAGAGACCCAGTACTTC
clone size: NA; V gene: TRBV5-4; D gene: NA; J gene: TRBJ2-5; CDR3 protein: CASSLELAQRETQYF; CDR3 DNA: TGTGCCAGCAGCTTGGAACTTGCTCAAAGGGAGACCCAGTACTTC
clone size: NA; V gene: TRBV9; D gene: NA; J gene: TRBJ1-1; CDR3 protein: CASSVGLGDTEAFF; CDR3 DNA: TGTGCCAGCAGCGTGGGGTTGGGGGACACTGAAGCTTTCTTT
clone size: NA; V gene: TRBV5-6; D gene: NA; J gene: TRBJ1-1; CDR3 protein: CASSLGTLGAFF; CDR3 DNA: TGTGCCAGCAGCTTGGGGACCCTAGGAGCTTTCTTT
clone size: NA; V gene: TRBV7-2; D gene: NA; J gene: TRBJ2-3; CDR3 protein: CASSIGPRSSTDTQYF; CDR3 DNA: TGTGCCAGCAGCATCGGACCCAGAAGTAGCACAGATACGCAGTATTTT
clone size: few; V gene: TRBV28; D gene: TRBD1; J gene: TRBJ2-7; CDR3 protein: CASRTTGTGGATQYF; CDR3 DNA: TGTGCCAGCAGGACAACCGGGACAGGGGGTGCCACCCAGTACTTC
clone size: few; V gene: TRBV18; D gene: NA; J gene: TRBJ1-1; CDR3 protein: CASSPQSGAGAFF; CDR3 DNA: TGTGCCAGCTCACCACAATCCGGGGCCGGAGCTTTCTTT
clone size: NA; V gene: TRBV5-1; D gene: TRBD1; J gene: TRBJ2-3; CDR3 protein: CASSPDRGSDTQYF; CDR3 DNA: TGCGCCAGCAGCCCGGACAGGGGTTCTGATACGCAGTATTTT
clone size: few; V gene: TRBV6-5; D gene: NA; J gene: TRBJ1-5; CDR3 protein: CASTRGLNQPQHF; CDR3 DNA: TGTGCCAGCACTCGCGGGCTGAATCAGCCCCAGCATTTT